This is a list of T cell receptor beta chains from one sample in a study of blood T cells in healthy people across ages. TCRdb passed the 5' RACE reads through MiXCR, listing each CDR3 protein once. Among fewer than 2,000,000 distinct CDR3 sequences listed, roughly 32% were seen once. Specimen: blood. The receptors here all came from a woman under 40 in good health. The CDR3 runs from the conserved cysteine through the conserved F or W. Each record gives: J gene, clone size, D gene, V gene, CDR3 protein, CDR3 DNA. The D gene is left open where the match is weak. Size is omitted from some rows. Given values are once, few, many or a class for expanded clones.

j_gene: TRBJ2-7; abundance: NA; d_gene: TRBD1; v_gene: TRBV6-5; CDR3aa: CASSYLRTGSGGTGSYEQYF; CDR3nt: TGTGCCAGCAGTTACCTCCGGACAGGGTCAGGGGGAACGGGCTCCTACGAGCAGTACTTC
j_gene: TRBJ2-1; abundance: NA; d_gene: NA; v_gene: TRBV7-6; CDR3aa: CASSLAWAGNSYNEQFF; CDR3nt: TGTGCCAGCAGCTTAGCCTGGGCAGGCAACTCCTACAATGAGCAGTTCTTC
j_gene: TRBJ2-7; abundance: NA; d_gene: NA; v_gene: TRBV5-1; CDR3aa: CASSLGPTRRGPYEQYF; CDR3nt: TGCGCCAGCAGCTTGGGTCCGACGAGGAGGGGGCCGTATGAGCAGTACTTC
j_gene: TRBJ1-5; abundance: NA; d_gene: NA; v_gene: TRBV20-1; CDR3aa: CSATGQKDQPQHF; CDR3nt: TGCAGTGCTACCGGACAGAAGGATCAGCCCCAGCATTTT
j_gene: TRBJ1-1; abundance: NA; d_gene: TRBD1; v_gene: TRBV9; CDR3aa: CASSVGARQGNTEAFF; CDR3nt: TGTGCCAGCAGCGTAGGGGCACGACAGGGGAACACTGAAGCTTTCTTT
j_gene: TRBJ1-2; abundance: few; d_gene: NA; v_gene: TRBV28; CDR3aa: CASKGRSYGYTF; CDR3nt: TGTGCCAGCAAGGGGCGATCGTATGGCTACACCTTC
j_gene: TRBJ2-1; abundance: many; d_gene: TRBD2; v_gene: TRBV5-6; CDR3aa: CASSFFGTSVYNEQFF; CDR3nt: TGTGCCAGCAGCTTTTTTGGGACTAGCGTCTACAATGAGCAGTTCTTC
j_gene: TRBJ2-7; abundance: NA; d_gene: NA; v_gene: TRBV21-1; CDR3aa: CASSGTWDRENEQYF; CDR3nt: TGTGCCAGCAGCGGGACCTGGGACAGGGAAAACGAGCAGTACTTC
j_gene: TRBJ1-1; abundance: NA; d_gene: NA; v_gene: TRBV15; CDR3aa: CATSPRGAMNTEAFF; CDR3nt: TGTGCCACCAGCCCCAGGGGAGCCATGAACACTGAAGCTTTCTTT
j_gene: TRBJ2-5; abundance: many; d_gene: NA; v_gene: TRBV5-1; CDR3aa: CASSLGQLQETQYF; CDR3nt: TGCGCCAGCAGCTTGGGGCAGCTCCAAGAGACCCAGTACTTC
j_gene: TRBJ2-3; abundance: NA; d_gene: NA; v_gene: TRBV6-6; CDR3aa: CASSYRPGRQTTDTQYF; CDR3nt: TGTGCCAGCAGTTACAGACCGGGACGTCAGACCACAGATACGCAGTATTTT
j_gene: TRBJ2-1; abundance: NA; d_gene: TRBD2; v_gene: TRBV29-1; CDR3aa: CSVEGGEESNEQFF; CDR3nt: TGCAGCGTTGAGGGGGGGGAGGAGAGCAATGAGCAGTTCTTC
j_gene: TRBJ2-1; abundance: NA; d_gene: NA; v_gene: TRBV3-1; CDR3aa: CASSQAWRQGGGNEQFF; CDR3nt: TGTGCCAGCAGCCAAGCCTGGCGGCAGGGGGGGGGAAATGAGCAGTTCTTC
j_gene: TRBJ2-1; abundance: few; d_gene: NA; v_gene: TRBV12-3/TRBV12-4; CDR3aa: CASSLEQGYSYNEQFF; CDR3nt: TGTGCCAGCAGTTTAGAACAGGGATACTCCTACAATGAGCAGTTCTTC
j_gene: TRBJ2-7; abundance: NA; d_gene: TRBD1; v_gene: TRBV7-6; CDR3aa: CASSLTGQGIHEQYF; CDR3nt: TGTGCCAGCAGCTTGACGGGACAGGGGATCCACGAGCAGTACTTC
j_gene: TRBJ2-3; abundance: NA; d_gene: TRBD1; v_gene: TRBV27; CDR3aa: CASSFQGDRVLLNTQYF; CDR3nt: TGTGCCAGCAGTTTCCAGGGGGACAGGGTGTTGTTGAATACGCAGTATTTT
j_gene: TRBJ2-6; abundance: NA; d_gene: NA; v_gene: TRBV20-1; CDR3aa: CSAQGPVGANVLTF; CDR3nt: TGCAGTGCTCAGGGGCCTGTGGGGGCCAACGTCCTGACTTTC
j_gene: TRBJ2-1; abundance: NA; d_gene: TRBD2; v_gene: TRBV20-1; CDR3aa: CSGIGASGRIRGNEQFF; CDR3nt: TGCAGCGGAATTGGGGCTAGCGGGAGAATCCGCGGCAATGAGCAGTTCTTC
j_gene: TRBJ2-7; abundance: NA; d_gene: NA; v_gene: TRBV5-5; CDR3aa: CASSLPGAPYEQYF; CDR3nt: TGTGCCAGCAGCTTGCCAGGGGCACCCTACGAGCAGTACTTC
j_gene: TRBJ1-5; abundance: few; d_gene: NA; v_gene: TRBV4-1; CDR3aa: CASSQDDGRAQPQHF; CDR3nt: TGCGCCAGCAGCCAAGATGATGGCAGGGCGCAGCCCCAGCATTTT
j_gene: TRBJ2-5; abundance: few; d_gene: TRBD2; v_gene: TRBV7-7; CDR3aa: CASSLYSGGAFGETQYF; CDR3nt: TGTGCCAGCAGCTTATATAGCGGGGGGGCCTTCGGAGAGACCCAGTACTTC
j_gene: TRBJ2-1; abundance: NA; d_gene: TRBD1; v_gene: TRBV2; CDR3aa: CASGKSGTGYNEQFF; CDR3nt: TGTGCCAGCGGCAAATCCGGGACAGGGTACAATGAGCAGTTCTTC
j_gene: TRBJ2-3; abundance: NA; d_gene: TRBD2; v_gene: TRBV20-1; CDR3aa: CSARRTSGKDTQYF; CDR3nt: TGCAGTGCTAGACGGACTAGCGGGAAAGATACGCAGTATTTT
j_gene: TRBJ1-1; abundance: few; d_gene: NA; v_gene: TRBV6-6; CDR3aa: CASSAGHSWGMNTEAFF; CDR3nt: TGTGCCAGCAGCGCGGGCCACAGCTGGGGTATGAACACTGAAGCTTTCTTT
j_gene: TRBJ1-2; abundance: few; d_gene: NA; v_gene: TRBV20-1; CDR3aa: CSADRGPSSGYTF; CDR3nt: TGCAGTGCTGACAGAGGTCCCTCGTCGGGCTACACCTTC